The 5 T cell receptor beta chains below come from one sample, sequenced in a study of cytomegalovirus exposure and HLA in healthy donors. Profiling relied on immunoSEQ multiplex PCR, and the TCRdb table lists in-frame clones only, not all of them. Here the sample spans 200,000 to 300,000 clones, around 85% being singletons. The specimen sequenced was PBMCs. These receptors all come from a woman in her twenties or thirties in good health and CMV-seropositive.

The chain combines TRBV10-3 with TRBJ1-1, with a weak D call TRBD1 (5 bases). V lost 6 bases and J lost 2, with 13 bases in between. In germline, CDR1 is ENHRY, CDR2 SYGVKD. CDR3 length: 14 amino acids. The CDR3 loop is CAISGRGFNTEAFF. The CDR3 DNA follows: TGTGCCATCAGCGGTCGGGGGTTCAACACTGAAGCTTTCTTT.

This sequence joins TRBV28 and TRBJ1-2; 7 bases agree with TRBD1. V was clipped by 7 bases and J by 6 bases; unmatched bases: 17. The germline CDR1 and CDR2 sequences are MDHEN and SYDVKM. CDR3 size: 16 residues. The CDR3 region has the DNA TGTGCCAGCACCCATGACCCGCGACAGGGATTAAATGGCTACACCTTC. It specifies CASTHDPRQGLNGYTF.

The DNA for the CDR3 is TGCGCCAGCAGCCCGGGACAGGGGCGCGAAAAACTGTTTTTT. It is translated as CASSPGQGREKLFF. This sequence joins TRBV5-1 and TRBJ1-4, with TRBD1 matching over 10 bases. CDR3 length: 14 residues. Germline loops: CDR1 SGHRS, CDR2 YFSETQ. The V gene end was trimmed by 4 bases and the J gene end by 8 bases; junction bases not matched to a gene: 5.

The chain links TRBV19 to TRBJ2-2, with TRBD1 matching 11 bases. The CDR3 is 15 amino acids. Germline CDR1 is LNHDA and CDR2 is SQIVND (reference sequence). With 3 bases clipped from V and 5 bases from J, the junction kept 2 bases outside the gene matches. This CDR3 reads CASSMRDRGTGELFF. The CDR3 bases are TGTGCCAGTAGTATGAGGGACAGGGGGACCGGGGAGCTGTTTTTT. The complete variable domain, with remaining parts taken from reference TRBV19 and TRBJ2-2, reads DGGITQSPKYLFRKEGQNVTLSCEQNLNHDAMYWYRQDPGQGLRLIYYSQIVNDFQKGDIAEGYSVSREKKESFPLTVTSAQKNPTAFYLCASSMRDRGTGELFFGEGSRLTVL.

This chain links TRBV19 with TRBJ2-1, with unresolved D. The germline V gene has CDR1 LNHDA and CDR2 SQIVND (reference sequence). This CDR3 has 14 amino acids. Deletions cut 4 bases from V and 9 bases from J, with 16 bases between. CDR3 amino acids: CASSTDPSRIEQFF. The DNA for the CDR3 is TGTGCCAGTAGTACGGATCCATCGAGGATTGAGCAGTTCTTC.